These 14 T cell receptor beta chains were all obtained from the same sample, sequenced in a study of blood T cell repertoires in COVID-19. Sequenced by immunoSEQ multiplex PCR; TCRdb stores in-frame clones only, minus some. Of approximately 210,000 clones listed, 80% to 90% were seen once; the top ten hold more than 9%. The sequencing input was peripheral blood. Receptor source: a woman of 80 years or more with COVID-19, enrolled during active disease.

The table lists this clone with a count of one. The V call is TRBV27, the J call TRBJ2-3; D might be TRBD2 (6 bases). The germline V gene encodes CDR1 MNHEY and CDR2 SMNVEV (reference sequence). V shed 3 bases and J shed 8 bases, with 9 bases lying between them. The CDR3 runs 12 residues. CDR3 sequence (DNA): TGTGCCAGCAGTTTGCAGGGAGGTACGCAGTATTTT. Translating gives CASSLQGGTQYF.

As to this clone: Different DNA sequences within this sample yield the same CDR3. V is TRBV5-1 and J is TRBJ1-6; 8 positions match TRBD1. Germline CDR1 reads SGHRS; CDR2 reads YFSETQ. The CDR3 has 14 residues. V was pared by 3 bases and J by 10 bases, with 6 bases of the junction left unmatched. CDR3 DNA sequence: TGCGCCAGCAGCTCCGGACAGGGAGCATCACCCCTCCACTTT. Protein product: CASSSGQGASPLHF.

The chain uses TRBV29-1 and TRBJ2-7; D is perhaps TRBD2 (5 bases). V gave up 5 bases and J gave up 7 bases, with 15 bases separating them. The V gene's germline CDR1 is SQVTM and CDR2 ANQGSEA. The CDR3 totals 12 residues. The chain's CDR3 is CSVTIHRGEQYV. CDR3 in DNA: TGCAGCGTTACTATACACAGAGGGGAGCAGTACGTC.

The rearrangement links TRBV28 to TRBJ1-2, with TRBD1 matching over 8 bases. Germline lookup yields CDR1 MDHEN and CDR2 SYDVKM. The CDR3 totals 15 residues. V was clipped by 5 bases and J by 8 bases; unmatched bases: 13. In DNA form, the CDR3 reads TGTGCCAGCAGTCCTGGACAGGGAGGGTGGGAAGGCTACACCTTC. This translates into CASSPGQGGWEGYTF.

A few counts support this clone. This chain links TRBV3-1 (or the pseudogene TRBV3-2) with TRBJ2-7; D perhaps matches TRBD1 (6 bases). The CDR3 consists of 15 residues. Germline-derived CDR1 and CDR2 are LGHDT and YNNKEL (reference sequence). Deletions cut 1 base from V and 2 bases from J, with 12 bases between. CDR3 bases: TGTGCCAGCAGCCAAGTCCGCCAGGGGACCTACGAGCAGTACTTC. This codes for CASSQVRQGTYEQYF.

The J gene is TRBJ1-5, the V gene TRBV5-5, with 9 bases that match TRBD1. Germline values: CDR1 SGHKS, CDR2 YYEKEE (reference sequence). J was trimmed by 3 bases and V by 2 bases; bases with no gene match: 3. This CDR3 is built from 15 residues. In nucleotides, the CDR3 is TGTGCCAGCAGCTTACAGGGGGCGAACAATCAGCCCCAGCATTTT. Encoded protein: CASSLQGANNQPQHF. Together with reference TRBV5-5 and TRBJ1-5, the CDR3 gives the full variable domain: DAGVTQSPTHLIKTRGQQVTLRCSPISGHKSVSWYQQVLGQGPQFIFQYYEKEERGRGNFPDRFSARQFPNYSSELNVNALLLGDSALYLCASSLQGANNQPQHFGDGTRLSIL.

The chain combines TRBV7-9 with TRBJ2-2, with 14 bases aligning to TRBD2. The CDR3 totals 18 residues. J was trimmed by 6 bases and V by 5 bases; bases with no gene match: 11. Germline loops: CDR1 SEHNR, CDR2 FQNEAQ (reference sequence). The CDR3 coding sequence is TGTGCCAGCAGCCCCCCCTCGACTAGCGGGGGGGGCGCCGGGGAGCTGTTTTTT. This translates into CASSPPSTSGGGAGELFF.

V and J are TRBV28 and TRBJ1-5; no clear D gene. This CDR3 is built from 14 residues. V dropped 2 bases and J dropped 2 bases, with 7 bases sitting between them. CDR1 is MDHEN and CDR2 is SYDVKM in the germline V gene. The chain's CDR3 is CASSLVAGNQPQHF. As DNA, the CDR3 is TGTGCCAGCAGTTTAGTAGCTGGCAATCAGCCCCAGCATTTT.

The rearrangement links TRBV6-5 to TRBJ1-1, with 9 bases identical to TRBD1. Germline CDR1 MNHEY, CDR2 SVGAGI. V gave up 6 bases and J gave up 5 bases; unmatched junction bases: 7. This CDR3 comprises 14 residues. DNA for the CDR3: TGTGCCAGCAGAGGACAGGGGAAATGGACTGAAGCTTTCTTT. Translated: CASRGQGKWTEAFF.

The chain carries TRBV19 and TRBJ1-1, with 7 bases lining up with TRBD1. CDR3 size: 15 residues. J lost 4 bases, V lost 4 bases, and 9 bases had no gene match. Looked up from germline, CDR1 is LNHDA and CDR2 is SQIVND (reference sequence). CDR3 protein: CASSTSSTGFTEAFF. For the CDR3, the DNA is TGTGCCAGTAGTACCTCTTCGACAGGGTTCACTGAAGCTTTCTTT. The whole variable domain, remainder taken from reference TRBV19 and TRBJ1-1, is DGGITQSPKYLFRKEGQNVTLSCEQNLNHDAMYWYRQDPGQGLRLIYYSQIVNDFQKGDIAEGYSVSREKKESFPLTVTSAQKNPTAFYLCASSTSSTGFTEAFFGQGTRLTVV.

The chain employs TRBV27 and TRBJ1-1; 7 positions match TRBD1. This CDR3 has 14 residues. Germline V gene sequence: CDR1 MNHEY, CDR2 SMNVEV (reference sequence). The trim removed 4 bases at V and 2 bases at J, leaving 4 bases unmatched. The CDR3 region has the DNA TGTGCCAGCAGTTCGGACAGGATAAACACTGAAGCTTTCTTT. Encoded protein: CASSSDRINTEAFF.

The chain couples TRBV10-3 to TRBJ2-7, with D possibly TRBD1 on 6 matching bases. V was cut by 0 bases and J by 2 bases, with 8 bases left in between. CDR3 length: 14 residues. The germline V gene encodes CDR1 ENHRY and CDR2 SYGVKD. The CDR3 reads CAISESKGAYEQYF. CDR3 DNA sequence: TGTGCCATCAGTGAGTCAAAGGGGGCCTACGAGCAGTACTTC.

As DNA, the CDR3 is TGTGCCAGCTTTAATAGCGGGGGGGCCAATACGCAGTATTTT. Its protein product is CASFNSGGANTQYF. This chain uses TRBV6-6 with TRBJ2-3, with 11 bases fitting TRBD2. The junction had 8 bases not matched to a gene; V was cut back by 8 bases and J by 7 bases. CDR1 is MNHNY and CDR2 is SVGAGI in the germline V gene (reference sequence). The CDR3 contains 14 residues.

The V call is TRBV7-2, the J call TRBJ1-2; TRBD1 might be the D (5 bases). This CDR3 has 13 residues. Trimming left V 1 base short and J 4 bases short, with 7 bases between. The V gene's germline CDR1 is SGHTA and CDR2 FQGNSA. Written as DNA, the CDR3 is TGTGCCAGCAGCTTAGGACAGCCCTATGGCTACACCTTC. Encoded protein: CASSLGQPYGYTF.